The 16 T cell receptor beta chains listed next were all sequenced from one sample in a study of T cell responses to AZD1222 COVID-19 vaccine (dated by TCRdb to the early 2020s). Preparation of the library involved the immunoSEQ multiplex PCR assay. TCRdb holds this immuneACCESS table with in-frame rearrangements only. Some clones are missing; in checked studies, unresolved V genes explain under half, and the rest has no known cause. The sample profile shows around 130,000 clones; 85% to 90% of them were found once. The ten most abundant clones make up 9.5% to 15% of the sample. This specimen's time point label, interpreted: baseline before first vaccination. The sample in question was peripheral blood, obtained on day 0 of AZD1222 vaccination. The receptors come from an adult in good health.

The chain couples TRBV6-4 to TRBJ2-3; perhaps D is TRBD1 or TRBD2 (5 bases each). Germline V gives CDR1 MRHNA, CDR2 SNTAGT. CDR3 length: 14 residues. Trimming shortened V by 4 bases and J by 1 base, and 9 bases separated the two germline ends. As DNA, the CDR3 is TGTGCCAGCAGTGGCCAGGGAGGCACAGATACGCAGTATTTT. It codes for CASSGQGGTDTQYF.

The rearrangement links TRBV30 to TRBJ2-7, with D possibly being TRBD2 (6 bases). The length of the CDR3 is 20 residues. V was pared by 0 bases and J by 0 bases, with 27 bases between. Germline V gene lookup returns CDR1 GTSNPN and CDR2 SVGIG (reference sequence). The CDR3 nucleotides read TGTGCCTGGAGTGTTTCTGAGCAAAGGTTAGGGACTCGGGGCTCCTACGAGCAGTACTTC. This encodes CAWSVSEQRLGTRGSYEQYF.

This clone was seen just once. The chain links TRBV19 to TRBJ1-2; D ambiguous. The CDR3 consists of 15 residues. V lost 5 bases, J lost 0 bases, and 13 bases lay in between. Looked up from germline, CDR1 is LNHDA and CDR2 is SQIVND (reference sequence). The CDR3 DNA sequence: TGTGCCAGTAGTTCTCCGATGGCCTCTAACTATGGCTACACCTTC. Its protein product is CASSSPMASNYGYTF.

The chain combines TRBV4-2 with TRBJ1-2; 9 bases line up with TRBD1. Germline V gene sequence: CDR1 LGHNA, CDR2 YNFKEQ. V was pared by 0 bases and J by 4 bases, with 6 bases of the junction left unmatched. The CDR3 extends over 16 amino acids. The CDR3 region is CASSQEGDRVVYGYTF. Written as DNA, the CDR3 is TGTGCCAGCAGCCAAGAGGGGGACAGGGTGGTCTATGGCTACACCTTC.

This clone is a singleton in its sample. The chain links TRBV19 to TRBJ1-1; 9 bases are a match to TRBD1. Germline V gene data show CDR1 as LNHDA and CDR2 as SQIVND (reference sequence). The CDR3 spans 14 residues. After removal of 5 bases from V and 4 bases from J, the junction contained 5 bases not matched to a gene. The CDR3 nucleotides read TGTGCCAGTAGTCGACCGACAGGGGGCACTGAAGCTTTCTTT. Amino acids: CASSRPTGGTEAFF. The whole variable domain, filled in from reference TRBV19 and TRBJ1-1, reads DGGITQSPKYLFRKEGQNVTLSCEQNLNHDAMYWYRQDPGQGLRLIYYSQIVNDFQKGDIAEGYSVSREKKESFPLTVTSAQKNPTAFYLCASSRPTGGTEAFFGQGTRLTVV.

This rearrangement joins TRBV19 to TRBJ1-5; D is ambiguous. The CDR3 extends over 15 amino acids. The germline V gene encodes CDR1 LNHDA and CDR2 SQIVND (reference sequence). V was shortened by 7 bases and J by 0 bases, with 13 bases between the two germline ends. The CDR3 DNA reads TGTGCCAGTATCCCGGACGCTTATAGCAATCAGCCCCAGCATTTT. Its translation: CASIPDAYSNQPQHF.

V is TRBV6-6 and J is TRBJ2-1, with 7 bases that match TRBD2. V dropped 2 bases and J dropped 6; count of bases not matched to a gene: 7. There are 15 residues in the CDR3. The germline gives CDR1 MNHNY, CDR2 SVGAGI (reference sequence). The DNA of the CDR3 is TGTGCCAGCAGTTACACTCGCGGGAGACCCAATGAGCAGTTCTTC. Translating it yields CASSYTRGRPNEQFF.

Note on this clone: At one boundary the junction diverges from the germline segment, which might be a read error. V usage is TRBV14 and J usage is TRBJ2-1; D call uncertain. CDR3 size: 13 residues. Germline loops: CDR1 SGHDN, CDR2 FVKESK. CDR3 nucleotide sequence: TGTGCCAGCAGCCAACTCCGGTCTATAGCATTGATCTTC. This sequence encodes CASSQLRSIALIF.

This clone has just one count. The chain recombines TRBV28 with TRBJ1-2; 8 bases are shared with TRBD1. The germline V gene encodes CDR1 MDHEN and CDR2 SYDVKM. The CDR3 spans 11 residues. The V segment lost 7 bases and the J segment 6 bases; nucleotides outside the gene matches: 1. The CDR3 DNA is TGTGCCAGCACGGACAGGGATGGCTACACCTTC. Protein sequence: CASTDRDGYTF.

J is TRBJ2-6 and V is TRBV7-2, with D uncertain. V lost 3 bases, J lost 2 bases, and 8 bases lay in between. Germline V gives CDR1 SGHTA, CDR2 FQGNSA. This CDR3 is 15 amino acids long. The CDR3 bases are TGTGCCAGCAGCTTCGTCTCCCCTGGGGCCAACGTCCTGACTTTC. Translating gives CASSFVSPGANVLTF.

The J gene is TRBJ2-5, the V gene TRBV5-1; TRBD1 matches at 8 bases. CDR1 is SGHRS, CDR2 YFSETQ, per germline. CDR3 length equals 15 residues. J was trimmed by 4 bases and V by 7 bases; bases with no gene match: 12. CDR3 coding DNA: TGCGCCAGCGGACAACTACAGGGGGTGGGAGAGACCCAGTACTTC. As protein: CASGQLQGVGETQYF.

The chain uses TRBV4-1 and TRBJ1-2, with 8 bases matching TRBD1. The CDR3 length is 15 residues. The V segment lost 4 bases and the J segment 3 bases; nucleotides outside the gene matches: 7. Germline V gene lookup returns CDR1 MGHRA and CDR2 YSYEKL. CDR3 region: CASSLTQGQDYGYTF. The CDR3 DNA reads TGCGCCAGCAGCCTTACTCAGGGACAGGACTATGGCTACACCTTC.

This chain links TRBV5-5 with TRBJ2-1, with D hard to call. The V gene lost 0 bases and the J gene lost 10 bases, with 5 bases spanning the gap. This CDR3 region has 11 residues. Germline lookup yields CDR1 SGHKS and CDR2 YYEKEE (reference sequence). In DNA form, the CDR3 reads TGTGCCAGCAGCTTGGTATTAGAGCAGTTCTTC. Its translation: CASSLVLEQFF.

The chain carries TRBV4-1 and TRBJ2-2, with 8 nucleotides matching TRBD1. V dropped 0 bases and J dropped 5; count of bases not matched to a gene: 8. The germline V gene has CDR1 MGHRA and CDR2 YSYEKL. This CDR3 is built from 17 residues. The CDR3 is CASSQDGPGGYTGELFF. In nucleotides, the CDR3 is TGCGCCAGCAGCCAAGATGGGCCAGGGGGCTATACCGGGGAGCTGTTTTTT.

This chain uses TRBV30 with TRBJ1-1; no definite D call. V lost 5 bases to trimming and J lost 0 bases, with 7 bases between them. CDR3 length: 12 amino acids. The V gene's germline CDR1 is GTSNPN and CDR2 SVGIG (reference sequence). The CDR3 protein is CAWETVNTEAFF. The CDR3 DNA sequence: TGTGCCTGGGAAACAGTGAACACTGAAGCTTTCTTT. The full variable domain, rest sourced from reference TRBV30 and TRBJ1-1, is SQTIHQWPATLVQPVGSPLSLECTVEGTSNPNLYWYRQAAGRGLQLLFYSVGIGQISSEVPQNLSASRPQDRQFILSSKKLLLSDSGFYLCAWETVNTEAFFGQGTRLTVV.

The rearrangement uses TRBV4-3 and TRBJ2-1; D is possibly TRBD1 or TRBD2 (5 bases each). CDR3 length: 16 amino acids. From germline, CDR1 is LGHNA and CDR2 YSLEER. V lost 4 bases and J 3 bases, leaving 16 bases between the germline ends. The CDR3 reads CASSPSIWGIYNEQFF. CDR3 coding DNA: TGCGCCAGCAGCCCCTCGATTTGGGGGATCTACAATGAGCAGTTCTTC.